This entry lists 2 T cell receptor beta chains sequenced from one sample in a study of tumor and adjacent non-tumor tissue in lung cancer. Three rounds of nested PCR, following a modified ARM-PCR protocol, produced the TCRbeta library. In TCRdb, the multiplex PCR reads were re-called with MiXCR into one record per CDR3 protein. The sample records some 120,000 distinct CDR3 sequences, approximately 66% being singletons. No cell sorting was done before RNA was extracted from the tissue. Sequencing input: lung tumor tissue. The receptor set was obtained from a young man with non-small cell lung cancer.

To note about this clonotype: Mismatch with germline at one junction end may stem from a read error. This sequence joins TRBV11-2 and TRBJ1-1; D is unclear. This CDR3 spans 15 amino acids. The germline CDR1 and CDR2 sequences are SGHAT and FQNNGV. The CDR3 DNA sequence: TGTGCCGGCAGCTTAGGTCAGGTGATAAACACTGAAGCTTTCTTT. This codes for CAGSLGQVINTEAFF.

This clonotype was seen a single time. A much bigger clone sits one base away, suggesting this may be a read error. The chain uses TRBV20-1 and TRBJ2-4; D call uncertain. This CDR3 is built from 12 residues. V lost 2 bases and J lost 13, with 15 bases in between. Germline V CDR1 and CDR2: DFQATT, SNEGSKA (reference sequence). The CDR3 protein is CSARNFAVDQYF. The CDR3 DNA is TGCAGTGCTAGAAATTTTGCCGTGGACCAGTACTTC.